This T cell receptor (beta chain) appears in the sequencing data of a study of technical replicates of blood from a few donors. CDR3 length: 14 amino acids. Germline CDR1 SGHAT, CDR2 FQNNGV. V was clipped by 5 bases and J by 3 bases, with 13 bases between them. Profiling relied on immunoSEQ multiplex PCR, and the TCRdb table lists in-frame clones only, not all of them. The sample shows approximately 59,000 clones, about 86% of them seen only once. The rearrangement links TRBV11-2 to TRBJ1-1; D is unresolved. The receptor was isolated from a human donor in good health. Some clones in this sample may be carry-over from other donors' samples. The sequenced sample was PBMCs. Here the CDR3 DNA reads TGTGCCAGCAGCGCGGTGGGGAGGTACACTGAAGCTTTCTTT. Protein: CASSAVGRYTEAFF.